The next 13 T cell receptor beta chains were all read from a single sample in a study of technical replicates of blood from a few donors. The repertoire was sequenced with immunoSEQ multiplex PCR; TCRdb's copy has only in-frame clones and lacks some. This sample has some 74,000 clones, with nearly 98% found just once. The specimen sequenced was T cells isolated from PBMCs. All receptors derive from a human donor in good health.

The J gene is TRBJ2-7, the V gene TRBV18, with 11 bases aligning to TRBD1. Germline CDR1 is KGHSH and CDR2 is LQKENI. The V gene end was trimmed by 1 base and the J gene end by 7 bases; junction bases not matched to a gene: 3. The CDR3 length is 14 residues. In nucleotides, the CDR3 is TGTGCCAGCTCACCACGGACAGGGGGCGATGAGCAGTACTTC. The encoded protein is CASSPRTGGDEQYF.

This clone was seen just once. The gene calls are TRBV19 and TRBJ1-5, with 9 nucleotides matching TRBD1. Germline V gives CDR1 LNHDA, CDR2 SQIVND (reference sequence). V lost 5 bases and J lost 9; bases outside the gene matches: 11. There are 15 residues in the CDR3. The DNA for the CDR3 is TGTGCCAGTAGTTTTCTACGGACAGGGGAAGGGCCCCAGCATTTT. As protein: CASSFLRTGEGPQHF. The variable domain in full, completed from reference TRBV19 and TRBJ1-5, reads DGGITQSPKYLFRKEGQNVTLSCEQNLNHDAMYWYRQDPGQGLRLIYYSQIVNDFQKGDIAEGYSVSREKKESFPLTVTSAQKNPTAFYLCASSFLRTGEGPQHFGDGTRLSIL.

The V and J genes are TRBV7-3 and TRBJ2-1; TRBD2 agrees at 7 bases. With V trimmed by 5 bases and J by 4 bases, 11 bases remained unmatched. The V gene's germline CDR1 is SGHTA and CDR2 FQGTGA. The CDR3 totals 16 residues. The CDR3, as DNA: TGTGCCAGCAGCCCATCGGGGATGCGGGAGTACAATGAGCAGTTCTTC. It translates to CASSPSGMREYNEQFF.

The V call is TRBV19, the J call TRBJ2-2, with 8 positions matching TRBD2. V was pared by 2 bases and J by 6 bases, with 8 bases of the junction left unmatched. The CDR3 loop spans 16 amino acids. Germline values: CDR1 LNHDA, CDR2 SQIVND (reference sequence). CDR3 bases: TGTGCCAGTAGTATACTCGCGGGAGGTAGGGCCGGGGAGCTGTTTTTT. This sequence encodes CASSILAGGRAGELFF. The full variable domain, rest sourced from reference TRBV19 and TRBJ2-2, is DGGITQSPKYLFRKEGQNVTLSCEQNLNHDAMYWYRQDPGQGLRLIYYSQIVNDFQKGDIAEGYSVSREKKESFPLTVTSAQKNPTAFYLCASSILAGGRAGELFFGEGSRLTVL.

The chain combines TRBV25-1 with TRBJ1-1, with 8 bases lining up with TRBD1. This CDR3 is 15 amino acids long. Looked up from germline, CDR1 is MGHDK and CDR2 is SYGVNS. Trimming at V came to 0 bases and at J to 3 bases, leaving 3 bases not matched to a gene. DNA for the CDR3: TGTGCCAGCAGTGAATACGACAGGGGAGACACTGAAGCTTTCTTT. This codes for CASSEYDRGDTEAFF.

V is TRBV7-9 and J is TRBJ1-5, with unresolved D. CDR1 SEHNR and CDR2 FQNEAQ come from the germline V gene (reference sequence). This CDR3 has 15 amino acids. Trimming took off 11 bases at V and 3 bases at J, with 20 bases between the two ends. CDR3 protein: CAGQALQATNQPQHF. Here the CDR3 DNA reads TGTGCCGGGCAAGCCCTTCAGGCAACCAATCAGCCCCAGCATTTT. Variable domain in full (rest from reference TRBV7-9 and TRBJ1-5): DTGVSQNPRHKITKRGQNVTFRCDPISEHNRLYWYRQTLGQGPEFLTYFQNEAQLEKSRLLSDRFSAERPKGSFSTLEIQRTEQGDSAMYLCAGQALQATNQPQHFGDGTRLSIL.

V and J are TRBV7-2 and TRBJ2-2; 9 bases are a match to TRBD2. CDR3 length: 17 residues. Unmatched junction bases numbered 13, after V lost 11 bases and J lost 0 bases. Per germline, CDR1 SGHTA and CDR2 FQGNSA. CDR3 sequence: CALQGPRLAANTGELFF. CDR3 coding DNA: TGTGCCCTCCAAGGACCGCGACTAGCGGCGAACACCGGGGAGCTGTTTTTT.

J is TRBJ2-2 and V is TRBV9; 11 bases line up with TRBD2. The J segment lost 6 bases and the V segment lost 5 bases, leaving 12 bases of the junction unmatched. CDR3 length equals 17 residues. Germline loops: CDR1 SGDLS, CDR2 YYNGEE. CDR3 coding DNA: TGTGCCAGCAGAGCGGGGGGTACTAGCGGGAGACCCGGGGAGCTGTTTTTT. The encoded protein is CASRAGGTSGRPGELFF. Full variable domain (missing parts from reference TRBV9 and TRBJ2-2): DSGVTQTPKHLITATGQRVTLRCSPRSGDLSVYWYQQSLDQGLQFLIQYYNGEERAKGNILERFSAQQFPDLHSELNLSSLELGDSALYFCASRAGGTSGRPGELFFGEGSRLTVL.

The chain joins TRBV19 to TRBJ1-5, with D possibly TRBD1 on 6 matching bases. This CDR3 region has 13 residues. The V end was cut by 5 bases, the J end by 7 bases, with 12 bases between. CDR1 is LNHDA, CDR2 SQIVND, per germline (reference sequence). The CDR3 DNA is TGTGCCAGTAGTGCGACAGGACCACAGCCCCAGCATTTT. Protein product: CASSATGPQPQHF.

The rearrangement uses TRBV13 and TRBJ2-7, with no clear D. The CDR3 runs to 14 residues. With 4 bases removed from V and 1 base from J, the gap between germline ends came to 11 bases. Germline CDR1 reads PRHDT; CDR2 reads FYEKMQ (reference sequence). This CDR3 is CASSSKTGSYEQYF. Here the CDR3 DNA reads TGTGCCAGCAGCTCTAAAACTGGTTCCTACGAGCAGTACTTC.

The chain couples TRBV4-2 to TRBJ2-7; 11 positions match TRBD2. The V gene's germline CDR1 is LGHNA and CDR2 YNFKEQ. V shed 5 bases, J shed 3 bases, and the junction held 6 bases outside the gene matches. The CDR3 spans 15 residues. DNA of the CDR3: TGTGCCAGCAGCGGGGGGCTAGCGGGAGGCTACGAGCAGTACTTC. This translates into CASSGGLAGGYEQYF.

The chain combines TRBV11-2 with TRBJ2-7, with D possibly being TRBD2 (6 bases). With 1 base removed from V and 5 bases from J, the gap between germline ends came to 15 bases. The germline CDR1 and CDR2 sequences are SGHAT and FQNNGV. The CDR3 is 15 amino acids. This chain's CDR3 is CASSLVFGGIHEQYF. The CDR3 DNA reads TGTGCCAGCAGCTTAGTATTTGGGGGGATCCACGAGCAGTACTTC.

The J gene is TRBJ1-5, the V gene TRBV5-6; tentative D call: TRBD1 (5 bases). V was shortened by 2 bases and J by 0 bases, with 9 bases between the two germline ends. The CDR3 is 15 amino acids. Germline assignment: CDR1 SGHDT and CDR2 YYEEEE. The CDR3, as DNA: TGTGCCAGCAGCTTCTCGACAGCTAGCAATCAGCCCCAGCATTTT. Encoded protein: CASSFSTASNQPQHF.